This T cell receptor beta chain was identified during a study of a mutant IDH1 vaccine in newly diagnosed glioma. On the study more broadly: Those enrolled had earlier been treated with radiotherapy, temozolomide, or both, mostly both.

Using immunoSEQ multiplex PCR, the repertoire was profiled, and TCRdb retains in-frame clones only, with some absent. The repertoire has fewer than 50,000 clones, roughly 78% of them found once; the top ten carry just over 9%. Time point reported: baseline, week 1 (first vaccination visit). Stated treatment: pre-vaccination baseline after standard-of-care therapy. The sample here was PBMCs, taken from a glioma patient treated with radiotherapy, temozolomide or both. This TCR was sampled from a man in his forties with glioma. Some clones in this sample may be carry-over from other donors' samples.

CDR3 in amino acids: CASSLEAGSSYEQYF. CDR3 sequence (DNA): TGTGCCAGCAGCTTAGAAGCGGGGAGCTCCTACGAGCAGTACTTC. The V call is TRBV11-2, the J call TRBJ2-7; the match to TRBD2 covers 7 bases. The junction had 2 bases not matched to a gene; V was cut back by 0 bases and J by 0 bases. CDR3 length: 15 residues. Germline V gives CDR1 SGHAT, CDR2 FQNNGV.